This is a list of T cell receptor beta chains from one sample in a study of response to subunit inactivated influenza vaccine. TCRdb re-called the RT-PCR reads through MiXCR, storing one row per CDR3 protein. The data hold hundreds of thousands of distinct CDR3 sequences, with around 11% observed a single time. The sample also formed part of further work on T cells expressing NK-cell markers.

Material: PBMCs from blood, obtained on the day of vaccination. These receptors were collected from a man aged 45 to 65 who received an inactivated influenza vaccine. The CDR3 runs from the conserved cysteine through the conserved F or W. Fields, in order: CDR3 DNA, CDR3 protein, V gene, J gene, clone size, D gene. The D gene is left open where the match is weak. Clone size is not always given. Where it is, it says once, few, many or a class for expanded clones.

CDR3nt: TGTGCCACCAGCAGAGATTCAGGCAGGTGGGGAAGGTACTTC; CDR3aa: CATSRDSGRWGRYF; v_gene: TRBV15; j_gene: TRBJ2-7; abundance: few; d_gene: -
CDR3nt: TGTGCCAGCAGCTTAGAAACCCGGAGCCTTTACAATGAGCAGTTCTTC; CDR3aa: CASSLETRSLYNEQFF; v_gene: TRBV7-9; j_gene: TRBJ2-1; abundance: -; d_gene: -
CDR3nt: TGTGCCAGCAGTTTGAAATCTTCAACTAATGAAAAACTGTTTTTT; CDR3aa: CASSLKSSTNEKLFF; v_gene: TRBV12-3/TRBV12-4; j_gene: TRBJ1-4; abundance: many; d_gene: -
CDR3nt: TGCGCCAGCAGTGAAGGCAGGGGGTGGACCGGGGAGCTGTTTTTT; CDR3aa: CASSEGRGWTGELFF; v_gene: TRBV10-1; j_gene: TRBJ2-2; abundance: few; d_gene: TRBD1
CDR3nt: TGTGCCAGCAGCTTGGAGGCGGGGGCTGGCGGGGAGCTGTTTTTT; CDR3aa: CASSLEAGAGGELFF; v_gene: TRBV7-2; j_gene: TRBJ2-2; abundance: -; d_gene: -
CDR3nt: TGTGCCAGCAGTTACCTCGGGAGGGGGTACCGCACCGGGGAGCTGTTTTTT; CDR3aa: CASSYLGRGYRTGELFF; v_gene: TRBV6-2/TRBV6-3; j_gene: TRBJ2-2; abundance: few; d_gene: TRBD2
CDR3nt: TGCAGTGCTACGGGGGGGAGAAACACCGGGGAGCTGTTTTTT; CDR3aa: CSATGGRNTGELFF; v_gene: TRBV20-1; j_gene: TRBJ2-2; abundance: few; d_gene: TRBD2
CDR3nt: TGCGCCAGCAGTGCGAACCCCGGGAGTGAAAAACTGTTTTTT; CDR3aa: CASSANPGSEKLFF; v_gene: TRBV10-1; j_gene: TRBJ1-4; abundance: -; d_gene: -
CDR3nt: TGTGCCAGCAGCCAAGGGCACCGAGGGTACAATGAGCAGTTCTTC; CDR3aa: CASSQGHRGYNEQFF; v_gene: TRBV4-2; j_gene: TRBJ2-1; abundance: -; d_gene: -
CDR3nt: TGTGCCAGTTCTAGCGGGGGGGCCAAAGATACGCAGTATTTT; CDR3aa: CASSSGGAKDTQYF; v_gene: TRBV28; j_gene: TRBJ2-3; abundance: -; d_gene: TRBD2
CDR3nt: TGTGCCAGCAGTCCAGGAACCGGGACAGGGCTAGACTTC; CDR3aa: CASSPGTGTGLDF; v_gene: TRBV12-3/TRBV12-4; j_gene: TRBJ2-7; abundance: few; d_gene: TRBD1
CDR3nt: TGCAGTCCTTCTAGCGGGAGTAGGGACGAGCAGTACTTC; CDR3aa: CSPSSGSRDEQYF; v_gene: TRBV20-1; j_gene: TRBJ2-7; abundance: -; d_gene: TRBD2
CDR3nt: TGCAGTGCCCCTCCCCCAGGGGCGGGGAAGCAGTTCTTC; CDR3aa: CSAPPPGAGKQFF; v_gene: TRBV20-1; j_gene: TRBJ2-1; abundance: few; d_gene: -
CDR3nt: TGTGCCAGCAGTCGAAGCGGGAGGATTTACGAGCAGTACTTC; CDR3aa: CASSRSGRIYEQYF; v_gene: TRBV28; j_gene: TRBJ2-7; abundance: -; d_gene: TRBD2
CDR3nt: TGTGCCAGCACGGTCAGTTCGAATGAGCAGTTCTTC; CDR3aa: CASTVSSNEQFF; v_gene: TRBV2; j_gene: TRBJ2-1; abundance: few; d_gene: -
CDR3nt: TGTGCCAGCAGCTCGGCATCGACACGACGAGCCTACGAGCAGTACTTC; CDR3aa: CASSSASTRRAYEQYF; v_gene: TRBV5-6; j_gene: TRBJ2-7; abundance: -; d_gene: -
CDR3nt: TGCGCCAGCAGCTTGTCGGGGCCTAGCGGGACTCGGTCCTACAATGAGCAGTTCTTC; CDR3aa: CASSLSGPSGTRSYNEQFF; v_gene: TRBV5-1; j_gene: TRBJ2-1; abundance: -; d_gene: TRBD2
CDR3nt: TGTGCCAGCACGGAAACTAGCGGGAGGTCCTCCCCTAAGTATTTT; CDR3aa: CASTETSGRSSPKYF; v_gene: TRBV2; j_gene: TRBJ2-3; abundance: -; d_gene: TRBD2
CDR3nt: TGTGCCAGCGGACAGGGGGGGCCCCAGCATTTT; CDR3aa: CASGQGGPQHF; v_gene: TRBV6-2/TRBV6-3; j_gene: TRBJ1-5; abundance: -; d_gene: TRBD1
CDR3nt: TGTGCCAGCAGTTTATGGGGGGGACAGGGGAATGAAGCTTTCTTT; CDR3aa: CASSLWGGQGNEAFF; v_gene: TRBV28; j_gene: TRBJ1-1; abundance: many; d_gene: TRBD1